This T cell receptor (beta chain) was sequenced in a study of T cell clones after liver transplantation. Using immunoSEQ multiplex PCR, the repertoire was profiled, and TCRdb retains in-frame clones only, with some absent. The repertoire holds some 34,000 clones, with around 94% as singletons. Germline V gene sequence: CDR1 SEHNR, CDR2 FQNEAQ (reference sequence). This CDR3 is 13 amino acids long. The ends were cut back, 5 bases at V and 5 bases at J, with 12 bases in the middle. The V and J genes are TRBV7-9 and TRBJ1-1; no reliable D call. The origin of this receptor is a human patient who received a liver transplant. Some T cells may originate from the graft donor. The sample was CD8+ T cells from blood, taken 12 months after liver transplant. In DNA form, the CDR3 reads TGTGCCAGCAGCCGAGGACGGGAAACTGAAGCTTTCTTT. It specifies CASSRGRETEAFF.